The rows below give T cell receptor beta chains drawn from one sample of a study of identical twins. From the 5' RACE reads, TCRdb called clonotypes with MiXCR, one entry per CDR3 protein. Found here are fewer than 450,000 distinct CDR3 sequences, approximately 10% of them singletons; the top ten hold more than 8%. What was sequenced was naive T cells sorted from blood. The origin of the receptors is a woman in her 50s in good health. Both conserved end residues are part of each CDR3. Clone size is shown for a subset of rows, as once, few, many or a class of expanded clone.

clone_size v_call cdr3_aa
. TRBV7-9 CASNPTSGRNNEQFF
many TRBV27 CASLQALNTEAFF
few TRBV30 CAWKGHNEQFF
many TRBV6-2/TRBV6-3 CASSYHTLGQLPEAFF
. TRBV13 CASSLGRGRLNQPQHF
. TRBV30 CAWSLSRTGWGTEAFF
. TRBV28 CASSLWVGLGINEQFF
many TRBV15 CATSNRTGQASGANVLTF
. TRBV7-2 CASSLAGTVGEQFF
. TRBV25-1 CASSEDRGGRETQYF
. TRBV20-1 CSAVRRPEQYF
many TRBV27 CASSLSSGDSTPITGEQYF
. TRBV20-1 CSASNLKTGSLSSYNEQSF
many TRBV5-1 CASSQQGMETQYF
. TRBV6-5 CASSWGDRPTQETQYF
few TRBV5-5 CASSLPGHTGELFF
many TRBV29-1 CSVGTGSNTEAFF
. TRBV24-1 CATSDADYASYNEQFF
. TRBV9 CASSSSGGFSTDTQYF
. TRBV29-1 CSAGDAEAFF
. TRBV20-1 CSASGDYPLTDTQYF
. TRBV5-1 CASSHPSGSTEQYF
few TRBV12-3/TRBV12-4 CASSLPGVGTDTQYF
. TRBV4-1 CASSQDSAGGISEDQPQHF
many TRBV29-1 CSGVTGGSYGYTF
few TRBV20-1 CSAPAGTSGSTSTDTQYF